The rows below give T cell receptor beta chains drawn from one sample of a study of blood T cell repertoires in COVID-19. TCRdb's table, derived via immunoSEQ multiplex PCR, lists solely in-frame clones and lacks some. The sample consists of tens of thousands of clones, over 60% of them appearing once. Source material: peripheral blood. The receptor set was obtained from a human donor in a cohort sampled during active COVID-19. Each CDR3 is given with its conserved first and last residue. D genes are given only for firm matches. Size tells how often a clone was seen (once, few, many) or the class of an expanded clone, and some rows leave it out.

j_call: TRBJ1-1
clone_size: -
cdr3_length: 15
v_call: TRBV19
d_call: -
cdr3_aa: CASSIEAALNTEAFF
cdr3_nt: TGTGCCAGTAGTATAGAGGCTGCCTTGAACACTGAAGCTTTCTTT

j_call: TRBJ2-1
clone_size: -
cdr3_length: 15
v_call: TRBV11-3
d_call: TRBD2
cdr3_aa: CASSQLAGVDNEQFF
cdr3_nt: TGTGCCAGCAGCCAACTAGCGGGAGTGGACAATGAGCAGTTCTTC

j_call: TRBJ1-1
clone_size: -
cdr3_length: 17
v_call: TRBV19
d_call: -
cdr3_aa: CASSLIGSTGKDTEAFF
cdr3_nt: TGTGCCAGTAGTCTGATTGGTTCGACAGGTAAGGACACTGAAGCTTTCTTT

j_call: TRBJ1-5
clone_size: -
cdr3_length: 16
v_call: TRBV28
d_call: TRBD1
cdr3_aa: CASRPTGAPSNQPQHF
cdr3_nt: TGTGCCAGCAGACCGACAGGGGCTCCTAGCAATCAGCCCCAGCATTTT

j_call: TRBJ1-4
clone_size: -
cdr3_length: 16
v_call: TRBV5-5
d_call: -
cdr3_aa: CASSFLGGRVVEKLFF
cdr3_nt: TGTGCCAGCAGCTTCTTGGGCGGCAGGGTAGTTGAAAAACTGTTTTTT

j_call: TRBJ2-3
clone_size: once
cdr3_length: 15
v_call: TRBV19
d_call: TRBD1
cdr3_aa: CASRDGQGDTDTQYF
cdr3_nt: TGTGCCAGTAGGGACGGACAGGGTGACACAGATACGCAGTATTTT

j_call: TRBJ2-7
clone_size: -
cdr3_length: 12
v_call: TRBV11-2
d_call: -
cdr3_aa: CASSLVRYEQYF
cdr3_nt: TGTGCCAGCAGCTTAGTCCGTTACGAGCAGTACTTC

j_call: TRBJ2-3
clone_size: few
cdr3_length: 13
v_call: TRBV9
d_call: -
cdr3_aa: CASSSATQDTQYF
cdr3_nt: TGTGCCAGCAGTTCTGCAACCCAGGATACGCAGTATTTT

j_call: TRBJ2-3
clone_size: once
cdr3_length: 15
v_call: TRBV28
d_call: TRBD2
cdr3_aa: CASNLWLAGRRVQDF
cdr3_nt: TGTGCCAGCAACCTTTGGCTAGCGGGGAGAAGGGTTCAGGATTTT

j_call: TRBJ2-3
clone_size: -
cdr3_length: 14
v_call: TRBV6-6
d_call: -
cdr3_aa: CASSYSRDTDTQYF
cdr3_nt: TGTGCCAGCAGTTACTCCCGGGACACAGATACGCAGTATTTT

j_call: TRBJ1-2
clone_size: -
cdr3_length: 13
v_call: TRBV27
d_call: -
cdr3_aa: CASSRTANYGYTF
cdr3_nt: TGTGCCAGCAGCAGAACAGCTAACTATGGCTACACCTTC

j_call: TRBJ2-7
clone_size: few
cdr3_length: 13
v_call: TRBV7-8
d_call: -
cdr3_aa: CASSLGGTYEQYF
cdr3_nt: TGTGCCAGCAGCTTAGGAGGGACCTACGAGCAGTACTTC

j_call: TRBJ1-6
clone_size: -
cdr3_length: 15
v_call: TRBV5-1
d_call: TRBD1
cdr3_aa: CASSLGQGASSPLHF
cdr3_nt: TGCGCCAGCAGCTTAGGACAGGGGGCCAGTTCACCCCTCCACTTT

j_call: TRBJ2-1
clone_size: -
cdr3_length: 16
v_call: TRBV24-1
d_call: TRBD1
cdr3_aa: CATSDTFRGSYNEQFF
cdr3_nt: TGTGCCACCAGTGATACGTTCAGGGGGTCCTACAATGAGCAGTTCTTC

j_call: TRBJ2-1
clone_size: -
cdr3_length: 15
v_call: TRBV2
d_call: -
cdr3_aa: CASSEDYGGYNEQFF
cdr3_nt: TGTGCCAGCAGTGAAGATTACGGGGGTTACAATGAGCAGTTCTTC

j_call: TRBJ1-1
clone_size: -
cdr3_length: 12
v_call: TRBV7-2
d_call: -
cdr3_aa: CASSLVRGEAFF
cdr3_nt: TGTGCCAGCAGCTTAGTCCGAGGTGAAGCTTTCTTT

j_call: TRBJ2-1
clone_size: -
cdr3_length: 15
v_call: TRBV7-9
d_call: -
cdr3_aa: CASSTAGIENNEQFF
cdr3_nt: TGTGCCAGCAGCACCGCAGGGATTGAGAACAATGAGCAGTTCTTC

j_call: TRBJ2-1
clone_size: -
cdr3_length: 14
v_call: TRBV28
d_call: TRBD1
cdr3_aa: CASVGGQGSNEQFF
cdr3_nt: TGTGCCAGCGTCGGGGGACAGGGCTCCAATGAGCAGTTCTTC

j_call: TRBJ2-5
clone_size: -
cdr3_length: 15
v_call: TRBV19
d_call: TRBD1
cdr3_aa: CASSGGQGAGETQYF
cdr3_nt: TGTGCCAGTAGTGGAGGACAGGGGGCAGGAGAGACCCAGTACTTC

j_call: TRBJ2-1
clone_size: -
cdr3_length: 15
v_call: TRBV7-2
d_call: TRBD2
cdr3_aa: CASSRSGGEHNEQFF
cdr3_nt: TGTGCCAGCAGCCGTAGCGGGGGGGAGCACAATGAGCAGTTCTTC

j_call: TRBJ1-2
clone_size: few
cdr3_length: 16
v_call: TRBV3-1/TRBV3-2
d_call: -
cdr3_aa: CASSPTDSGLKSGYTF
cdr3_nt: TGTGCCAGCAGCCCGACTGATTCGGGTCTTAAATCTGGCTACACCTTC

j_call: TRBJ2-2
clone_size: -
cdr3_length: 15
v_call: TRBV7-2
d_call: -
cdr3_aa: CASSFDRAGTGELFF
cdr3_nt: TGTGCCAGCAGTTTCGACAGGGCGGGGACCGGGGAGCTGTTTTTT

j_call: TRBJ1-5
clone_size: -
cdr3_length: 14
v_call: TRBV28
d_call: -
cdr3_aa: CASSLLLVNQPQHF
cdr3_nt: TGTGCCAGCAGTTTGCTTTTAGTCAATCAGCCCCAGCATTTT

j_call: TRBJ2-7
clone_size: -
cdr3_length: 13
v_call: TRBV7-2
d_call: TRBD1
cdr3_aa: CASSPGQGNEQYF
cdr3_nt: TGTGCCAGCAGTCCAGGACAGGGCAACGAGCAGTACTTC

j_call: TRBJ2-1
clone_size: -
cdr3_length: 15
v_call: TRBV7-2
d_call: TRBD2
cdr3_aa: CASSSGGRVGNEQFF
cdr3_nt: TGTGCCAGCAGCTCCGGTGGGAGGGTAGGTAATGAGCAGTTCTTC

j_call: TRBJ1-2
clone_size: -
cdr3_length: 15
v_call: TRBV5-6
d_call: -
cdr3_aa: CASSYVGLTEYGYTF
cdr3_nt: TGTGCCAGCAGCTACGTAGGACTTACAGAGTACGGCTACACCTTC

j_call: TRBJ2-2
clone_size: few
cdr3_length: 15
v_call: TRBV19
d_call: -
cdr3_aa: CASSIRRGNTGELFF
cdr3_nt: TGTGCCAGTAGTATCCGCAGGGGAAACACCGGGGAGCTGTTTTTT

j_call: TRBJ1-5
clone_size: -
cdr3_length: 15
v_call: TRBV6-1
d_call: -
cdr3_aa: CASSEGSAGSQPQHF
cdr3_nt: TGTGCCAGCAGTGAAGGAAGTGCAGGTAGTCAGCCCCAGCATTTT

j_call: TRBJ2-7
clone_size: -
cdr3_length: 15
v_call: TRBV19
d_call: TRBD2
cdr3_aa: CASSNGLAGVWEQYF
cdr3_nt: TGTGCCAGTAGTAATGGACTAGCGGGAGTCTGGGAGCAGTACTTC

j_call: TRBJ2-3
clone_size: -
cdr3_length: 15
v_call: TRBV7-2
d_call: TRBD1
cdr3_aa: CASSLRGQSTDTQYF
cdr3_nt: TGTGCCAGCAGCTTAAGGGGACAGAGCACAGATACGCAGTATTTT

j_call: TRBJ1-5
clone_size: once
cdr3_length: 13
v_call: TRBV30
d_call: TRBD1
cdr3_aa: CAWTRQGGQPQHF
cdr3_nt: TGTGCCTGGACCCGACAGGGCGGTCAGCCCCAGCATTTT